These 21 T cell receptor beta chains share one sample of origin, sequenced in a study of blood T cells in healthy people across ages. A second roughly 7 to 11 cycle PCR used barcoded and J-beta primers. TCRdb processed the 5' RACE reads anew with MiXCR; each CDR3 protein has one entry. This table holds 1.5 million to 2 million distinct CDR3 sequences, roughly a third found once. The material sequenced was blood. The receptors shown here come from a woman in her twenties or thirties in good health.

This rearrangement joins TRBV6-5 to TRBJ2-1; TRBD2 matches at 12 bases. Germline CDR1 and CDR2: MNHEY and SVGAGI. The CDR3 is made up of 14 amino acids. V was clipped by 7 bases and J by 14 bases; unmatched bases: 12. The CDR3 loop reads CASTRLAGDQAEFF. The CDR3 coding sequence is TGTGCCAGCACCCGACTAGCGGGGGACCAGGCGGAGTTCTTC.

This chain joins TRBV5-1 and TRBJ1-4, with 7 nucleotides matching TRBD1. The CDR3 is 15 residues long. V trimming: 0 bases; J trimming: 8 bases; junction bases outside the gene matches: 7. The germline V gene has CDR1 SGHRS and CDR2 YFSETQ. CDR3 in DNA: TGCGCCAGCAGCTTGGGGTCAGGGGGAAGCGAAAAACTGTTTTTT. Amino acid sequence: CASSLGSGGSEKLFF.

This clonotype turned up a few times. The chain uses TRBV20-1 and TRBJ2-7; 8 nucleotides match TRBD2. In germline, CDR1 is DFQATT, CDR2 SNEGSKA (reference sequence). With 3 bases clipped from V and 6 bases from J, the junction kept 4 bases outside the gene matches. CDR3 length equals 12 residues. The chain's CDR3 is CSARGTSPEQYF. The CDR3 coding sequence is TGCAGTGCTAGGGGGACTAGTCCCGAGCAGTACTTC.

The V call is TRBV5-1, the J call TRBJ2-7; possible D gene TRBD2, 5 bases. The germline V gene has CDR1 SGHRS and CDR2 YFSETQ. CDR3 length: 15 amino acids. The V end was cut by 7 bases, the J end by 0 bases, with 17 bases between. The CDR3 sequence: CASAQRDYSSYEQYF. The CDR3 DNA is TGCGCCAGCGCTCAGCGTGACTACAGCTCCTACGAGCAGTACTTC.

The gene calls are TRBV7-2 and TRBJ2-1; D is perhaps TRBD2 (6 bases). V was cut by 2 bases and J by 8 bases, with 16 bases left in between. Germline CDR1 and CDR2: SGHTA and FQGNSA. CDR3 length: 15 amino acids. The CDR3 spells CASSLQTRFVYEQFF. CDR3 coding DNA: TGTGCCAGCAGCTTACAGACTAGGTTTGTGTATGAGCAGTTCTTC.

The chain is built from TRBV6-5 and TRBJ2-5; 8 nucleotides agree with TRBD2. The CDR3 is 15 residues long. J was trimmed by 2 bases and V by 5 bases; bases with no gene match: 7. From germline, CDR1 is MNHEY and CDR2 SVGAGI. The CDR3 DNA follows: TGTGCCAGCAGTCCGGGACTAGGGGGACAAGAGACCCAGTACTTC. Protein: CASSPGLGGQETQYF.

In its sample, this clonotype was seen a few times. This rearrangement joins TRBV30 to TRBJ2-3, with 10 bases fitting TRBD2. The length of the CDR3 is 16 residues. Unmatched junction bases numbered 6, after V lost 0 bases and J lost 3 bases. CDR1 and CDR2 from the germline V gene are GTSNPN and SVGIG (reference sequence). The CDR3 here is CAWSVLRTSGTDTQYF. As DNA, the CDR3 is TGTGCCTGGAGTGTACTTCGGACTAGCGGAACAGATACGCAGTATTTT.

This clonotype has just a few counts. The V gene is TRBV6-7, the J gene TRBJ1-5; D may be TRBD1 (6 bases). TRBV6-7 qualifies as an ORF whose function is uncertain. There are 17 residues in the CDR3. The ends were cut back, 0 bases at V and 0 bases at J, with 12 bases in the middle. This chain's CDR3 is CASSYSTSRGSNQPQHF. CDR3 coding DNA: TGTGCCAGCAGTTACTCGACTAGCAGGGGTAGCAATCAGCCCCAGCATTTT.

V is TRBV7-2 and J is TRBJ2-1; a weak D match, TRBD2 (7 bases). Trimming left V 8 bases short and J 4 bases short, with 15 bases between. CDR1 and CDR2 (germline): SGHTA, FQGNSA. This CDR3 comprises 14 residues. CDR3 in amino acids: CASGRSGTYNEQFF. The CDR3, as DNA: TGTGCCAGCGGCCGAAGCGGGACATACAATGAGCAGTTCTTC.

The genes are TRBV5-1 and TRBJ2-1; 8 bases fit TRBD1. Losses at the gene ends were 0 bases for V and 6 bases for J; bases not matched to a gene: 8. CDR3 length: 16 amino acids. Germline values: CDR1 SGHRS, CDR2 YFSETQ. The CDR3 is CASSLDRTGLFNEQFF. CDR3 bases: TGCGCCAGCAGCTTGGATAGGACAGGGCTTTTCAATGAGCAGTTCTTC.

This chain joins TRBV3-1 and TRBJ2-7; 11 bases fit TRBD2. The CDR3 has 16 residues. J was trimmed by 6 bases and V by 2 bases; bases with no gene match: 9. Germline V CDR1 and CDR2: LGHDT, YNNKEL (reference sequence). CDR3 amino acids: CASSQRPPLAGVEQYF. The CDR3 DNA is TGTGCCAGCAGCCAACGTCCTCCACTAGCGGGAGTCGAGCAGTACTTC.

V usage is TRBV20-1 and J usage is TRBJ1-1, with a tentative D call TRBD1 (5 bases). The CDR3 covers 13 residues. CDR1 and CDR2 from the germline V gene are DFQATT and SNEGSKA (reference sequence). Trimming took 5 bases from V and 4 from J, leaving 14 bases between them. The CDR3 here is CSAQRGGSTEAFF. The CDR3 DNA follows: TGCAGTGCTCAACGCGGGGGGAGCACTGAAGCTTTCTTT.

The chain employs TRBV29-1 and TRBJ2-5; D call uncertain. The CDR3 runs to 12 residues. The germline gives CDR1 SQVTM, CDR2 ANQGSEA. With 1 base removed from V and 7 bases from J, the gap between germline ends came to 10 bases. Here the CDR3 DNA reads TGCAGCGTTGAAGTACAAGGCGGGACCCAGTACTTC. This sequence encodes CSVEVQGGTQYF.

V usage is TRBV14 and J usage is TRBJ2-1; D uncertain. Germline V gene data show CDR1 as SGHDN and CDR2 as FVKESK. There are 14 residues in the CDR3. V was cut by 7 bases and J by 2 bases, with 12 bases left in between. CDR3 residues: CASKQGTTYNEQFF. The DNA of the CDR3 is TGTGCCAGCAAACAAGGAACAACCTACAATGAGCAGTTCTTC.

This chain connects TRBV28 to TRBJ2-7; 7 nucleotides match TRBD2. This CDR3 region has 16 residues. The germline V gene encodes CDR1 MDHEN and CDR2 SYDVKM. V lost 7 bases, J lost 2 bases, and 14 bases stayed unmatched. CDR3 DNA sequence: TGTGCCAGCATCCCCCCGGGGAGGGACTATCCCTACGAGCAGTACTTC. Translating it yields CASIPPGRDYPYEQYF.

The table lists this clonotype with a few counts. This sequence joins TRBV5-1 and TRBJ2-7; 8 positions agree with TRBD1. Trimming at V came to 2 bases and at J to 1 base, leaving 11 bases not matched to a gene. CDR3 size: 17 residues. The germline V gene has CDR1 SGHRS and CDR2 YFSETQ. The CDR3 DNA reads as TGCGCCAGCAGCTTTGGTATAGGGACAGGAACTTCCTACGAGCAGTACTTC. It encodes CASSFGIGTGTSYEQYF.

A word on this clonotype: The conserved phenylalanine or tryptophan normally closing the CDR3 is absent here, so this likely arose from a read error. This rearrangement joins TRBV7-6 to TRBJ1-1; D gene ambiguous. Germline-derived CDR1 and CDR2 are SGHVS and FNYEAQ. V gave up 5 bases and J gave up 4 bases, with 11 bases separating them. The CDR3 sequence is 13 residues long. CDR3 sequence: CASSPSPGTEAFV. As DNA, the CDR3 is TGTGCCAGCAGCCCGTCTCCTGGCACTGAAGCTTTCGTT.

The chain's CDR3 is CASSLSHTYGYTF. For the CDR3, the DNA is TGTGCCAGCAGTTTATCTCACACCTATGGCTACACCTTC. The rearrangement links TRBV28 to TRBJ1-2; D gene uncertain. CDR3 length: 13 amino acids. V was pared by 1 base and J by 4 bases, with 7 bases between. Germline V lookup: CDR1 MDHEN, CDR2 SYDVKM.

The V gene is TRBV12-3 or TRBV12-4, the J gene TRBJ2-7; D uncertain. Trimming pared 3 bases from V and 2 bases from J, leaving 8 bases between. The CDR3 sequence is 13 residues long. The CDR3: CASSFAHTYEQYF. In DNA form, the CDR3 reads TGTGCCAGCAGTTTTGCGCATACCTACGAGCAGTACTTC.

The chain employs TRBV20-1 and TRBJ1-4, with D perhaps TRBD1 (6 bases). CDR1 is DFQATT, CDR2 SNEGSKA, per germline (reference sequence). The V and J ends lost 3 bases and 2 bases respectively, with 10 bases between them. This CDR3 has 14 residues. The CDR3 DNA sequence: TGCAGTGCTAGTACGGGGGCGACTAATGAAAAACTGTTTTTT. This encodes CSASTGATNEKLFF.

V gene TRBV5-5 combines with J gene TRBJ2-7, with 12 bases that match TRBD2. The CDR3 contains 16 residues. Trimming removed 2 bases from V and 4 bases from J; junction bases left unmatched: 7. Germline V gene lookup returns CDR1 SGHKS and CDR2 YYEKEE (reference sequence). The CDR3 loop is CASSFSLGLAGYEQYF. The DNA for the CDR3 is TGTGCCAGCAGCTTTTCCTTGGGACTAGCGGGTTACGAGCAGTACTTC.